Below, 14 T cell receptor beta chains from the same sample are listed, as sequenced in a study of T-cell reconstitution after alpha-beta-depleted transplantation in children. A library of TCRbeta sequences, prepared with unique molecular identifiers, was generated. One entry per CDR3 protein, called by TCRdb with MiXCR from the PCR reads. The table shows 200,000 or so distinct CDR3 sequences, with approximately 6.9% occurring only once. The starting material was PBMCs, obtained before TCRalphabeta/CD19-depleted stem cell transplant. Receptor source: a boy between 2 and 15 years old with acute lymphoblastic leukemia, due to receive a stem cell transplant.

This clonotype appeared many times. The V and J genes are TRBV20-1 and TRBJ2-1, with 9 bases aligning to TRBD1. Germline V gives CDR1 DFQATT, CDR2 SNEGSKA (reference sequence). This CDR3 is built from 15 residues. V shed 5 bases, J shed 7 bases, and the junction held 12 bases outside the gene matches. Written as DNA, the CDR3 is TGCAGTGCTCTACGAGGGACAGGGAACCCTAATGAGCAGTTCTTC. It is translated as CSALRGTGNPNEQFF.

The table lists this clonotype with many counts. This chain connects TRBV27 to TRBJ1-5; a possible D gene is TRBD1 (6 bases). The CDR3 loop spans 14 amino acids. V was trimmed by 2 bases and J by 6 bases, leaving 11 bases between them. Germline V gene data show CDR1 as MNHEY and CDR2 as SMNVEV (reference sequence). CDR3: CASSLAGVVQPQHF. The CDR3 DNA sequence: TGTGCCAGCAGTTTAGCAGGGGTCGTTCAGCCCCAGCATTTT.

This clonotype was seen many times. The CDR3 here is CASSLYSRAGETQYF. Here the CDR3 DNA reads TGCGCCAGCAGCTTGTATTCTAGGGCGGGAGAGACCCAGTACTTC. V is TRBV5-1 and J is TRBJ2-5, with D maybe TRBD2 (5 bases). Germline V gene lookup returns CDR1 SGHRS and CDR2 YFSETQ. The CDR3 is 15 amino acids. V gave up 1 base and J gave up 4 bases, with 14 bases separating them.

Concerning this clonotype: A clone one base away is much larger, so this may be a read error. V gene TRBV4-3 combines with J gene TRBJ2-3, with D perhaps matching TRBD2 (7 bases). Germline V gives CDR1 LGHNA, CDR2 YSLEER. The CDR3 consists of 15 residues. V was cut by 4 bases and J by 2 bases, with 13 bases left in between. For the CDR3, the DNA is TGCGCCAGCAGCCTTTCGGGGGGCCACACAGATACGCAGTATTTT. This gives the protein CASSLSGGHTDTQYF.

The chain carries TRBV2 and TRBJ1-5, with unresolved D. Germline V CDR1 and CDR2: SNHLY, FYNNEI. V was shortened by 4 bases and J by 5 bases, with 9 bases between the two germline ends. CDR3 length: 13 amino acids. The CDR3 spells CASSGERDQPQHF. The CDR3 DNA sequence: TGTGCCAGCAGTGGGGAACGAGATCAGCCCCAGCATTTT.

This clonotype was recorded at least ten times. The chain uses TRBV28 and TRBJ1-5; tentatively, D is TRBD1 (6 bases). The V end was cut by 6 bases, the J end by 6 bases, with 15 bases between. CDR1 MDHEN and CDR2 SYDVKM come from the germline V gene. This CDR3 region has 14 residues. The CDR3 spells CASSPTGSGQPQHF. The CDR3 nucleotides are TGTGCCAGCAGCCCTACAGGGTCGGGTCAGCCCCAGCATTTT.

This clonotype was detected only a few times. The rearrangement links TRBV20-1 to TRBJ2-5; 8 bases align to TRBD1. Germline V gene data show CDR1 as DFQATT and CDR2 as SNEGSKA (reference sequence). Trimming removed 4 bases from V and 4 bases from J; junction bases left unmatched: 8. The CDR3 is 14 residues long. CDR3 coding DNA: TGCAGTGCTACTGACAGGGGCTACCGAGAGACCCAGTACTTC. Translated, it gives CSATDRGYRETQYF.

This clonotype occurred many times. This chain connects TRBV20-1 to TRBJ1-1; D is possibly TRBD1 (6 bases). CDR3 length: 12 amino acids. V lost 6 bases and J lost 7, with 15 bases in between. Germline CDR1 is DFQATT and CDR2 is SNEGSKA (reference sequence). CDR3 region: CSAPKGGGEAFF. In DNA, the CDR3 is TGCAGTGCCCCGAAAGGAGGGGGTGAAGCTTTCTTT.

CDR3 sequence (DNA): TGCAGTGCTAGCCCAGATAGCAATCAGCCCCAGCATTTT. It codes for CSASPDSNQPQHF. This rearrangement joins TRBV20-1 to TRBJ1-5; D unresolved. Germline V gene lookup returns CDR1 DFQATT and CDR2 SNEGSKA (reference sequence). The CDR3 extends over 13 amino acids. V lost 3 bases and J 0 bases, leaving 6 bases between the germline ends.

The chain couples TRBV13 to TRBJ2-7, with no clear D. V lost 2 bases to trimming and J lost 0 bases, with 8 bases between them. The germline V gene has CDR1 PRHDT and CDR2 FYEKMQ (reference sequence). The CDR3 extends over 14 amino acids. The CDR3 nucleotides read TGTGCCAGCAGCTTAAATCCGGACTCCTACGAGCAGTACTTC. Its protein product is CASSLNPDSYEQYF.

This clonotype has a count of ten or more. This chain connects TRBV5-1 to TRBJ2-1; D may be TRBD2 (6 bases). CDR1 SGHRS and CDR2 YFSETQ come from the germline V gene. The V and J ends lost 4 bases and 4 bases respectively, with 9 bases between them. This CDR3 contains 13 residues. The chain's CDR3 is CASSPDYYNEQFF. In nucleotides, the CDR3 is TGCGCCAGCAGCCCGGACTATTACAATGAGCAGTTCTTC. Drawing the rest from reference TRBV5-1 and TRBJ2-1, the complete variable domain is KAGVTQTPRYLIKTRGQQVTLSCSPISGHRSVSWYQQTPGQGLQFLFEYFSETQRNKGNFPGRFSGRQFSNSRSEMNVSTLELGDSALYLCASSPDYYNEQFFGPGTRLTVL.

There are many counts of this clonotype. The chain has TRBV28 and TRBJ2-1; 13 bases map to TRBD2. The CDR3 loop spans 15 amino acids. V gave up 1 base and J gave up 7 bases; unmatched junction bases: 1. Germline CDR1 reads MDHEN; CDR2 reads SYDVKM. The CDR3 nucleotides read TGTGCCAGCAGTTTATCGGGACTAGCGGGAAATGAGCAGTTCTTC. Translating it yields CASSLSGLAGNEQFF.

There are many counts of this clonotype. This sequence joins TRBV28 and TRBJ1-3, with 7 bases aligning to TRBD1. Trimming took 4 bases from V and 0 from J; bases not matched to a gene: 6. The CDR3 sequence is 16 residues long. Germline V gene lookup returns CDR1 MDHEN and CDR2 SYDVKM. Here the CDR3 reads CASSSTGESSGNTIYF. Written as DNA, the CDR3 is TGTGCCAGCAGTTCCACAGGGGAGAGCTCTGGAAACACCATATATTTT.

The genes are TRBV3-1 and TRBJ2-1; D remains unclear. V shed 8 bases and J shed 6 bases, with 11 bases lying between them. The length of the CDR3 is 12 residues. Per the germline V gene, CDR1 is LGHDT and CDR2 is YNNKEL (reference sequence). In DNA form, the CDR3 reads TGTGCCAGCCGCCGGTCGGGCAATGAGCAGTTCTTC. This gives the protein CASRRSGNEQFF.